This is a list of T cell receptor beta chains from one sample in a study of cytomegalovirus exposure and HLA in healthy donors. Data came from immunoSEQ multiplex PCR; TCRdb stores just in-frame clones and leaves some out. The table has 150,000 to 200,000 clones, about 70% seen once. Material for sequencing was PBMCs. These receptors originate from a woman under 40 in good health and CMV-seronegative. The CDR3 runs from the conserved cysteine through the conserved F or W. D genes are given only for firm matches. Clone size, where shown, is once, few, many, or a class for clones that have expanded.

V: TRBV19; D: TRBD1; J: TRBJ2-5; size: few; DNA: TGTGCCAGTAGTATAGATCGGACAGGGGTAGCAGAGACCCAGTACTTC; CDR3: CASSIDRTGVAETQYF
V: TRBV5-1; D: TRBD2; J: TRBJ2-1; size: .; DNA: TGCGCCAGCAGCCCGTTTAGCGGGGGGGCCTACAATGAGCAGTTCTTC; CDR3: CASSPFSGGAYNEQFF
V: TRBV6-6; D: .; J: TRBJ2-7; size: .; DNA: TGTGCCAGCAGGAGAGACAGGACTCCCTACGAGCAGTACTTC; CDR3: CASRRDRTPYEQYF
V: TRBV4-1; D: .; J: TRBJ2-3; size: .; DNA: TGCGCCAGCAGCCTCCGGGGGTCCAGCACAGATACGCAGTATTTT; CDR3: CASSLRGSSTDTQYF
V: TRBV6-5; D: .; J: TRBJ1-5; size: .; DNA: TGTGCCAGCAGTCCCCGGGTCCCCAATCAGCCCCAGCATTTT; CDR3: CASSPRVPNQPQHF
V: TRBV5-4; D: .; J: TRBJ2-7; size: .; DNA: TGTGCCAGCAGCTTGGAGGGGTACGAGCAGTACTTC; CDR3: CASSLEGYEQYF
V: TRBV4-3; D: .; J: TRBJ2-3; size: few; DNA: TGCGCCAGCAGCCCCCTTGCGGGGAGCACAGATACGCAGTATTTT; CDR3: CASSPLAGSTDTQYF
V: TRBV6-5; D: TRBD1; J: TRBJ1-6; size: .; DNA: TGTGCCAGCAGTCCCGCAGGGGGCCCGAATTCACCCCTCCACTTT; CDR3: CASSPAGGPNSPLHF
V: TRBV2; D: .; J: TRBJ1-4; size: once; DNA: TGTGCCAGCAGCGCACAGGGATTGGGTGAAAAACTGTTTTTT; CDR3: CASSAQGLGEKLFF
V: TRBV6-1; D: TRBD1; J: TRBJ2-7; size: .; DNA: TGTGCCAGCAGTGAACCTGACAGGGCCCACGAGCAGTACTTC; CDR3: CASSEPDRAHEQYF
V: TRBV6-1; D: .; J: TRBJ2-5; size: few; DNA: TGTGCCAGCAGTGAATCGCGGGTCGGGAAGCCAGAGACCCAGTACTTC; CDR3: CASSESRVGKPETQYF